This paragraph reports one TCR beta chain. This entry is derived from a study of T cell responses to AZD1222 COVID-19 vaccine. Study-wide background: Second doses that came at about 4 or about 12 weeks were put together.

The V end lost 0 bases, the J end lost 0 bases, and 6 bases lay between the germline ends. Germline-derived CDR1 and CDR2 are SGHTA and FQGNSA. This CDR3 has 15 amino acids. This table comes from immunoSEQ multiplex PCR, and its TCRdb copy is limited to in-frame clones, with some not included. This sample has about 150,000 clones, with around nine tenths found just once. V gene TRBV7-2 combines with J gene TRBJ2-4; D is perhaps TRBD2 (5 bases). The specimen comprised peripheral blood, sampled on day 0 of AZD1222 vaccination. The receptor was isolated from an adult in good health. The CDR3 sequence is CASSLARGAKNIQYF. The CDR3 coding sequence is TGTGCCAGCAGCTTAGCCCGGGGAGCCAAAAACATTCAGTACTTC. The complete variable domain, with remaining parts taken from reference TRBV7-2 and TRBJ2-4, reads GAGVSQSPSNKVTEKGKDVELRCDPISGHTALYWYRQSLGQGLEFLIYFQGNSAPDKSGLPSDRFSAERTGGSVSTLTIQRTQQEDSAVYLCASSLARGAKNIQYFGAGTRLSVL.